What follows are 20 T cell receptor beta chains derived from one specimen sequenced in a study of blood T cell repertoires in COVID-19. Data came from immunoSEQ multiplex PCR; TCRdb stores just in-frame clones and leaves some out. In the table there are about 69,000 clones, roughly 79% of which are singletons. Sequenced: peripheral blood. These receptor sequences come from a human donor in a cohort sampled during active COVID-19.

This clone ranks as medium-sized. The chain has TRBV7-9 and TRBJ1-1; TRBD1 agrees at 11 bases. Germline-derived CDR1 and CDR2 are SEHNR and FQNEAQ (reference sequence). Trimming took 5 bases from V and 7 from J; bases not matched to a gene: 9. This CDR3 is built from 15 residues. The CDR3 region has the DNA TGTGCCAGCAGCCCAACGGACAGGGGGCTATTTGAAGCTTTCTTT. Translated: CASSPTDRGLFEAFF.

The chain links TRBV7-9 to TRBJ1-1; D is perhaps TRBD1 (5 bases). Germline lookup yields CDR1 SEHNR and CDR2 FQNEAQ (reference sequence). CDR3 length: 13 amino acids. The V gene lost 7 bases and the J gene lost 5 bases, with 14 bases spanning the gap. The CDR3 loop is CASTPGGRTEAFF. The DNA of the CDR3 is TGTGCCAGCACCCCGGGGGGTAGGACTGAAGCTTTCTTT.

There are a few counts of this clone. The rearrangement joins TRBV28 to TRBJ1-2, with D tentatively TRBD1 (6 bases). The V gene's germline CDR1 is MDHEN and CDR2 SYDVKM. Trimming removed 3 bases from V and 0 bases from J, with 11 bases in between. CDR3 length equals 15 residues. CDR3 sequence reads: CASSLGDKANYGYTF. In DNA, the CDR3 is TGTGCCAGCAGTTTGGGGGACAAAGCTAACTATGGCTACACCTTC.

V usage is TRBV11-2 and J usage is TRBJ1-2, with D hard to call. Per germline, CDR1 SGHAT and CDR2 FQNNGV. The CDR3 totals 13 residues. The ends were cut back, 4 bases at V and 8 bases at J, with 14 bases in the middle. The CDR3 here is CASSSLAKRGYTF. CDR3 DNA sequence: TGTGCCAGCAGCTCCCTCGCGAAGCGAGGCTACACCTTC.

This chain connects TRBV28 to TRBJ2-4, with D tentatively TRBD1 (5 bases). V was clipped by 3 bases and J by 1 base, with 10 bases between them. The CDR3 loop spans 15 amino acids. Germline CDR1 and CDR2: MDHEN and SYDVKM. The CDR3 protein is CASSFSWGAKNIQYF. The CDR3 DNA is TGTGCCAGCAGTTTTTCGTGGGGCGCCAAAAACATTCAGTACTTC.

The J gene is TRBJ2-7, the V gene TRBV5-4; D perhaps matches TRBD2 (6 bases). Germline-derived CDR1 and CDR2 are SGHNT and YYREEE (reference sequence). V lost 6 bases and J lost 4, with 14 bases in between. The CDR3 length is 13 residues. DNA for the CDR3: TGTGCCAGCAATAGACAAGGAGGGTACGAGCAGTACTTC. Translated, it gives CASNRQGGYEQYF.

The chain carries TRBV7-2 and TRBJ1-5, with 7 bases lining up with TRBD1. The CDR3 is 14 amino acids. CDR1 SGHTA and CDR2 FQGNSA come from the germline V gene. J was trimmed by 7 bases and V by 5 bases; bases with no gene match: 8. CDR3 sequence: CASSARQGGQPQHF. In DNA, the CDR3 is TGTGCCAGCAGCGCGAGACAGGGCGGACAGCCCCAGCATTTT.

The genes are TRBV11-2 and TRBJ1-4; 8 bases are a match to TRBD1. Trimming at V came to 5 bases and at J to 8 bases, leaving 7 bases not matched to a gene. The CDR3 runs 14 residues. CDR1 is SGHAT, CDR2 FQNNGV, per germline. The CDR3 DNA sequence: TGTGCCAGCAGCCCGGTAGCAGGGGGCGAAAAACTGTTTTTT. Its translation is CASSPVAGGEKLFF.

The V gene is TRBV5-1, the J gene TRBJ2-1; D possibly corresponds to TRBD2 (5 bases). The length of the CDR3 is 13 residues. In germline, CDR1 is SGHRS, CDR2 YFSETQ. The V end lost 4 bases, the J end lost 9 bases, and 14 bases lay between the germline ends. The CDR3 sequence is CASSPNLGAEQFF. The CDR3 nucleotides are TGCGCCAGCAGCCCGAATTTGGGAGCTGAGCAGTTCTTC.

The chain couples TRBV6-5 to TRBJ1-1; D unresolved. V lost 6 bases and J 8 bases, leaving 16 bases between the germline ends. This CDR3 region has 13 residues. In germline, CDR1 is MNHEY, CDR2 SVGAGI. The CDR3 coding sequence is TGTGCCAGCAGCCGCTCGGGAGGAGGCGAAGCTTTCTTT. Translated: CASSRSGGGEAFF.

The chain has TRBV5-1 and TRBJ2-3; 10 positions match TRBD1. The CDR3 length is 15 residues. The V segment lost 2 bases and the J segment 5 bases; nucleotides outside the gene matches: 5. In germline, CDR1 is SGHRS, CDR2 YFSETQ. CDR3 residues: CASSLGQGGGDTQYF. For the CDR3, the DNA is TGCGCCAGCAGCTTAGGACAGGGGGGAGGAGATACGCAGTATTTT.

This chain connects TRBV19 to TRBJ1-1; 9 bases match TRBD1. Germline CDR1 LNHDA, CDR2 SQIVND (reference sequence). The CDR3 runs 16 residues. After removal of 5 bases from V and 0 bases from J, the junction contained 7 bases not matched to a gene. CDR3 region: CASSSQQGAMNTEAFF. In nucleotides, the CDR3 is TGTGCCAGTAGTTCACAACAGGGGGCGATGAACACTGAAGCTTTCTTT.

The chain combines TRBV5-6 with TRBJ2-7, with D unresolved. Germline V gene lookup returns CDR1 SGHDT and CDR2 YYEEEE. The CDR3 spans 13 residues. Trimming stripped 0 bases from V and 7 bases from J, with 11 bases between. CDR3 DNA sequence: TGTGCCAGCAGCTTGGGCCCCCTCAGGGAGCAGTACTTC. Translating gives CASSLGPLREQYF.

The gene calls are TRBV29-1 and TRBJ2-6; tentatively, D is TRBD2 (5 bases). The V and J ends lost 4 bases and 2 bases respectively, with 15 bases between them. Per the germline V gene, CDR1 is SQVTM and CDR2 is ANQGSEA. CDR3 length equals 16 residues. The CDR3 reads CSVAPGKGTGANVLTF. The CDR3 DNA sequence: TGCAGCGTTGCTCCGGGGAAGGGAACTGGGGCCAACGTCCTGACTTTC.

The chain carries TRBV27 and TRBJ2-1, with 11 nucleotides matching TRBD1. J lost 0 bases, V lost 5 bases, and 6 bases had no gene match. The CDR3 totals 17 residues. Germline loops: CDR1 MNHEY, CDR2 SMNVEV (reference sequence). CDR3 DNA sequence: TGTGCCAGCAGTCGGACAGGGGGCTCGAGCTCCTACAATGAGCAGTTCTTC. It yields the protein CASSRTGGSSSYNEQFF.

This chain connects TRBV6-5 to TRBJ2-3; 9 positions agree with TRBD2. CDR1 MNHEY and CDR2 SVGAGI come from the germline V gene. The CDR3 totals 14 residues. V shed 8 bases and J 6 bases; nucleotides not matched to a gene: 9. The CDR3, as DNA: TGTGCCAGCGGAAGACTAGCGGAGGGGGATACGCAGTATTTT. It encodes CASGRLAEGDTQYF.

The gene calls are TRBV20-1 and TRBJ2-7; TRBD1 aligns across 7 bases. Per germline, CDR1 DFQATT and CDR2 SNEGSKA (reference sequence). This CDR3 is 11 amino acids long. J lost 6 bases, V lost 6 bases, and 5 bases had no gene match. CDR3 sequence reads: CSARTGPEQYF. The CDR3 nucleotides are TGCAGTGCCCGGACAGGCCCCGAGCAGTACTTC.

CDR3 nucleotide sequence: TGTGCCAGCAGTTCGACTAGATCCGAGCAGTACTTC. This translates into CASSSTRSEQYF. The rearrangement uses TRBV7-8 and TRBJ2-7; the D gene is possibly TRBD2 (6 bases). Germline assignment: CDR1 SGHVS and CDR2 FQNEAQ. The CDR3 covers 12 residues. Trimming took 6 bases from V and 6 from J, leaving 12 bases between them. The full variable domain, its missing parts supplied by reference TRBV7-8 and TRBJ2-7, is GAGVSQSPRYKVAKRGQDVALRCDPISGHVSLFWYQQALGQGPEFLTYFQNEAQLDKSGLPSDRFFAERPEGSVSTLKIQRTQQEDSAVYLCASSSTRSEQYFGPGTRLTVT.

The chain combines TRBV15 with TRBJ2-7, with D tentatively TRBD1 (6 bases). The length of the CDR3 is 14 residues. Trimming removed 3 bases at V and 0 bases at J, with 9 bases between. In germline, CDR1 is LNHNV, CDR2 YYDKDF (reference sequence). CDR3 residues: CATSRVGGSYEQYF. As DNA, the CDR3 is TGTGCCACCAGCAGGGTAGGGGGCTCCTACGAGCAGTACTTC. Complete variable domain (other parts from reference TRBV15 and TRBJ2-7): DAMVIQNPRYQVTQFGKPVTLSCSQTLNHNVMYWYQQKSSQAPKLLFHYYDKDFNNEADTPDNFQSRRPNTSFCFLDIRSPGLGDTAMYLCATSRVGGSYEQYFGPGTRLTVT.

The rearrangement uses TRBV5-6 and TRBJ1-2, with unresolved D. The germline gives CDR1 SGHDT, CDR2 YYEEEE. V was shortened by 1 base and J by 2 bases, with 6 bases between the two germline ends. The CDR3 consists of 13 residues. For the CDR3, the DNA is TGTGCCAGCAGCTTGCCAGGCAACTATGGCTACACCTTC. Translated, it gives CASSLPGNYGYTF.